This record looks at one TCR beta chain sequence and its context. The antigen remains unidentified. This specimen belongs to a study of CD8+ T cells in alopecia areata. Extraction of RNA preceded its reverse transcription into cDNA, which served as the sequencing template. Assay used: immunoSEQ multiplex PCR; TCRdb lists only in-frame clones, some missing. The table shows fewer than 200,000 clones, with 59% occurring only once. Between the trimmed V and J ends, which lost 5 bases and 11 bases, there was a span of 9 bases. Germline CDR1 reads MDHEN; CDR2 reads SYDVKM. The CDR3 totals 10 residues. General study findings and limits: Normal scalp had lower clonality than lesional scalp, with alopecia totalis/universalis lesions showing this most strongly. Between patients, shared TCR sequences were less clear than in mice. This was possibly due in part to HLA diversity in the patient population.

The TCR sequence derives from a human donor with alopecia areata. The specimen was CD4+ T cells sorted from blood, collected at week 0. This chain links TRBV28 with TRBJ1-1; no firm D call. As DNA, the CDR3 is TGTGCCAGCAGTAGGACCAGGGCTTTCTTT. Its protein is CASSRTRAFF. Full variable domain (missing parts from reference TRBV28 and TRBJ1-1): DVKVTQSSRYLVKRTGEKVFLECVQDMDHENMFWYRQDPGLGLRLIYFSYDVKMKEKGDIPEGYSVSREKKERFSLILESASTNQTSMYLCASSRTRAFFGQGTRLTVV.